The sequence of this T cell receptor beta chain was determined in a study of T cell responses to AZD1222 COVID-19 vaccine (dated by TCRdb to the early 2020s). With regard to the full study: Because spike-specific TCR depth and breadth did not differ between the two schedules, AZD1222 recipients who got a second dose at roughly 4 weeks were pooled with those who got a second dose at roughly 12 weeks. Trial participants were enrolled by age into 18-55, 56-69 and 70-plus year subgroups, with approximately 160, 26 and 62 TCR-sequenced participants respectively. A total of approximately 230 trial participants underwent TCR sequencing, of whom about 200 received two doses of AZD1222 and roughly 25 received two doses of the MenACWY control vaccine. General conclusions and limits of the study: After two AZD1222 doses, both the breadth and the depth of spike-specific TCRs were significantly higher than at day 0 and than in MenACWY recipients. Epitopes outside the regions mutated in the B.1.351 and B.1.1.7 variants were reportedly recognized by nearly half of the unique spike-specific TCRs. The 56-69-year group was small, and its depth increase did not reach significance, likely because of low power. Most participants were white British and females outnumbered males, and the authors suggested that clonal diversity may have been underestimated. Because no samples from the day 14 peak response were available, repertoires could be characterized only after the peak T cell response. Conclusions about previously exposed vaccinees were limited because only six or seven AZD1222 recipients were SARS-CoV-2 seropositive at baseline. Vaccine-associated CD4 TCRs spanned the whole spike protein, with dominant responses in regions 160-218 and 743-854.

In the case of this clone: Its antigen has not been determined. No base quality values were provided; no much bigger clone lies one nucleotide off.

The CDR3 regions of human TCRbeta chains were analyzed by immunosequencing. The original pipeline was this. TCRs in the repertoires were matched against a reference library of SARS-CoV-2-specific TCRs that had been generated with the MIRA antigen-specificity platform. Breadth was defined as the fraction of unique TCRs that were SARS-CoV-2-associated. Depth was defined as the fraction of total T cells that were SARS-CoV-2-associated. Using the MIRA data, each spike-specific TCR was mapped to the spike region that the TCR reacts to and placed in a CD4 or CD8 class. Log10-transformed breadth and depth values were compared by one-way ANOVA with Sidak's multiple comparisons tests. TCRdb took this table from immuneACCESS and kept in-frame rearrangements with V and J called. Such tables lack part of the clones; where checked against another copy, unresolved V genes explain under half of the gap, and the rest is unexplained. V and J calls and clone size come straight from that table; D and trimming were deduced from the DNA. Across this sample there are about 100,000 clones, with approximately 87% seen only once. The top ten clonotypes cover about 16% of the sample.

The time point label corresponds to: baseline before first vaccination. The vaccinee samples were drawn from two UK trials, COV001 and COV002, one of which was a single-blind randomized controlled phase 2/3 trial testing AZD1222 (ChAdOx1 nCoV-19) in healthy adults. For TCRbeta chain sequencing, PBMC samples from trial participants were taken at day 0 and at day 28 after the second dose. Trimming takes 0 bases from V and 2 bases from J, and the germline ends sit 5 bases apart. The CDR3 starts with the cysteine, ends with the phenylalanine, and has 13 residues. CDR3 DNA only is kept here, 39 bases in frame from base 1. From a lookup of the germline V gene, CDR1 and CDR2 are SGHRS and YFSETQ.

This TCR was recovered from an adult in good health. The sequenced sample was peripheral blood, obtained on day 0 of AZD1222 vaccination. The sequence links TRBV5-1 to TRBJ1-1; the D gene is unclear. The CDR3 in this case is CASSLAGNTEAFF. The DNA is TGCGCCAGCAGCTTGGCTGGAAACACTGAAGCTTTCTTT.